The rows below give T cell receptor beta chains drawn from one sample of a study of T cell responses to AZD1222 COVID-19 vaccine. The protocol was immunoSEQ multiplex PCR, while the TCRdb copy is restricted to in-frame clones and leaves out a portion. Of 90,000 to 150,000 clones in the sample, around 87% were seen once. Material: peripheral blood, obtained on day 0 of AZD1222 vaccination. These receptors came from an adult in good health. CDR3s include the opening cysteine and the closing phenylalanine or tryptophan. A D gene is named only where the DNA matches it firmly. Not all rows give a size; the values are once, few, many and, for expanded clones, a class.

clone size: .; CDR3 length: 15; J gene: TRBJ2-7; D gene: TRBD1; V gene: TRBV5-1; CDR3 protein: CASSPTGGRAYEQYF; CDR3 DNA: TGCGCCAGCAGCCCGACAGGGGGGAGGGCCTACGAGCAGTACTTC
clone size: .; CDR3 length: 13; J gene: TRBJ2-7; D gene: .; V gene: TRBV29-1; CDR3 protein: CSVEVVEEGEQYF; CDR3 DNA: TGCAGCGTTGAGGTCGTGGAGGAGGGCGAGCAGTACTTC
clone size: .; CDR3 length: 15; J gene: TRBJ2-1; D gene: TRBD2; V gene: TRBV24-1; CDR3 protein: CATSDFGAGIDEQFF; CDR3 DNA: TGTGCCACCAGTGATTTTGGAGCGGGGATCGATGAGCAGTTCTTC
clone size: .; CDR3 length: 16; J gene: TRBJ2-7; D gene: .; V gene: TRBV4-2; CDR3 protein: CASSQEVGGITYEQYF; CDR3 DNA: TGTGCCAGCAGCCAAGAAGTCGGAGGGATCACCTACGAGCAGTACTTC
clone size: .; CDR3 length: 11; J gene: TRBJ2-5; D gene: .; V gene: TRBV7-8; CDR3 protein: CAGSHGETQYF; CDR3 DNA: TGTGCCGGCTCACATGGGGAGACCCAGTACTTC
clone size: .; CDR3 length: 14; J gene: TRBJ2-3; D gene: TRBD2; V gene: TRBV5-4; CDR3 protein: CASSPGGATDTQYF; CDR3 DNA: TGTGCCAGCAGCCCCGGGGGGGCCACAGATACGCAGTATTTT
clone size: .; CDR3 length: 17; J gene: TRBJ1-6; D gene: TRBD1; V gene: TRBV19; CDR3 protein: CASSTKGTGGGSSPLHF; CDR3 DNA: TGTGCCAGTAGTACCAAAGGGACAGGGGGAGGTTCTTCACCCCTCCACTTT
clone size: .; CDR3 length: 15; J gene: TRBJ1-5; D gene: .; V gene: TRBV28; CDR3 protein: CASSLPDLRGQPQHF; CDR3 DNA: TGTGCCAGCAGTTTACCCGACCTGAGGGGACAGCCCCAGCATTTT
clone size: .; CDR3 length: 14; J gene: TRBJ2-2; D gene: .; V gene: TRBV2; CDR3 protein: CASRVLPPSGELFF; CDR3 DNA: TGTGCCAGCAGGGTTCTCCCCCCGAGCGGGGAGCTGTTTTTT
clone size: .; CDR3 length: 15; J gene: TRBJ2-4; D gene: .; V gene: TRBV5-4; CDR3 protein: CASSQGGLDKNIQYF; CDR3 DNA: TGTGCCAGCAGCCAGGGGGGGCTCGACAAAAACATTCAGTACTTC
clone size: .; CDR3 length: 20; J gene: TRBJ2-5; D gene: TRBD2; V gene: TRBV24-1; CDR3 protein: CATSDLHWLRGGGPRETQYF; CDR3 DNA: TGTGCCACCAGTGATTTGCATTGGCTCAGAGGCGGGGGGCCTCGGGAGACCCAGTACTTC
clone size: .; CDR3 length: 16; J gene: TRBJ2-1; D gene: TRBD2; V gene: TRBV13; CDR3 protein: CASSGRGGLSYNEQFF; CDR3 DNA: TGTGCCAGCAGCGGACGCGGGGGACTCTCCTACAATGAGCAGTTCTTC
clone size: .; CDR3 length: 13; J gene: TRBJ1-2; D gene: TRBD1; V gene: TRBV12-3/TRBV12-4; CDR3 protein: CASTTEGAGSYTF; CDR3 DNA: TGTGCCAGCACCACGGAGGGGGCTGGGAGCTACACCTTC
clone size: .; CDR3 length: 11; J gene: TRBJ2-5; D gene: .; V gene: TRBV6-2/TRBV6-3; CDR3 protein: CASSHQETQYF; CDR3 DNA: TGTGCCAGCAGTCACCAAGAGACCCAGTACTTC
clone size: once; CDR3 length: 15; J gene: TRBJ1-6; D gene: TRBD1; V gene: TRBV7-6; CDR3 protein: CASSLQGPVDSPLHF; CDR3 DNA: TGTGCCAGCAGCCTACAGGGGCCCGTGGATTCACCCCTCCACTTT
clone size: .; CDR3 length: 14; J gene: TRBJ2-2; D gene: TRBD1; V gene: TRBV7-2; CDR3 protein: CASSTGQGEGELFF; CDR3 DNA: TGTGCCAGCAGCACCGGACAGGGCGAAGGGGAGCTGTTTTTT
clone size: .; CDR3 length: 18; J gene: TRBJ1-2; D gene: .; V gene: TRBV5-6; CDR3 protein: CASSLSSNVPISNYGYTF; CDR3 DNA: TGTGCCAGCAGCTTATCTTCCAACGTACCCATCTCTAACTATGGCTACACCTTC
clone size: many; CDR3 length: 13; J gene: TRBJ1-2; D gene: .; V gene: TRBV27; CDR3 protein: CASSLGGIYGYTF; CDR3 DNA: TGTGCCAGCAGTTTAGGGGGGATATACGGCTACACCTTC
clone size: .; CDR3 length: 16; J gene: TRBJ1-6; D gene: .; V gene: TRBV11-2; CDR3 protein: CASSRLSSGYNSPLHF; CDR3 DNA: TGTGCCAGCAGCCGTTTGTCGTCTGGCTATAATTCACCCCTCCACTTT
clone size: .; CDR3 length: 17; J gene: TRBJ2-7; D gene: TRBD2; V gene: TRBV7-2; CDR3 protein: CASSLGLLAGGPYEQYF; CDR3 DNA: TGTGCCAGCAGCTTAGGGTTACTAGCGGGGGGGCCCTACGAGCAGTACTTC
clone size: .; CDR3 length: 16; J gene: TRBJ1-2; D gene: .; V gene: TRBV3-1/TRBV3-2; CDR3 protein: CASSVRTKTSTDGYTF; CDR3 DNA: TGTGCCAGCAGCGTCCGGACTAAGACATCGACAGATGGCTACACCTTC